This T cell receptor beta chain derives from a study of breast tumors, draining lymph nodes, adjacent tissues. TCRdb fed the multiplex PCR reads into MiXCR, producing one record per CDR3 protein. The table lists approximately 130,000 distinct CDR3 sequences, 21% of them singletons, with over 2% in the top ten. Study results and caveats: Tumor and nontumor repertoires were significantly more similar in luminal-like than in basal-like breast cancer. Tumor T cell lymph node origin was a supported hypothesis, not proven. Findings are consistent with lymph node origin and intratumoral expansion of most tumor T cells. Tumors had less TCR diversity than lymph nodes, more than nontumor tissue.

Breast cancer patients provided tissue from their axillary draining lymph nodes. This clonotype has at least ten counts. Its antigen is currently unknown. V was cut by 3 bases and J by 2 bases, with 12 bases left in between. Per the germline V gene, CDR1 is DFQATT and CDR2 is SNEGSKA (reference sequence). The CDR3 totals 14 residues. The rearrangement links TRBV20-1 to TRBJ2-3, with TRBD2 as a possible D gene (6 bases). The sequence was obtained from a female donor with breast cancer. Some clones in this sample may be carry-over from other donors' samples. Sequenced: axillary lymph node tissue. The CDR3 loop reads CSASRLAATDTQYF. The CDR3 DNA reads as TGCAGTGCTAGTAGATTAGCGGCCACAGATACGCAGTATTTT.